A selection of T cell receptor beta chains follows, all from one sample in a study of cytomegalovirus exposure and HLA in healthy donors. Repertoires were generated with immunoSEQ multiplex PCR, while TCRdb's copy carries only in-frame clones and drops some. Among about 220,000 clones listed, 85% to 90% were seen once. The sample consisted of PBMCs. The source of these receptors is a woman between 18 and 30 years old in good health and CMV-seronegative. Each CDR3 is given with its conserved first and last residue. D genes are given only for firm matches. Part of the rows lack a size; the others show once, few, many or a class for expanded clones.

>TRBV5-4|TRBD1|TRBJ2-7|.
CASSRPRGQGTYEQYF
TGTGCCAGCAGCCGCCCGCGCGGACAGGGGACCTACGAGCAGTACTTC
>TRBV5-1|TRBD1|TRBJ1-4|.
CASSRRDSEYEKLFF
TGCGCCAGCAGTCGCCGGGACAGCGAGTATGAAAAACTGTTTTTT
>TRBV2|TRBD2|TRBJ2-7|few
CASSEMASGRAYEQYF
TGTGCCAGCAGTGAAATGGCTAGCGGGAGGGCCTACGAGCAGTACTTC
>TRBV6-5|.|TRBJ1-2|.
CASTRNYYEPEGYTF
TGTGCCAGCACGAGAAACTATTATGAACCGGAGGGCTACACCTTC
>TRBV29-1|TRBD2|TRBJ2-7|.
CSGVLAGEGEQYF
TGCAGCGGGGTTCTAGCGGGAGAAGGCGAGCAGTACTTC
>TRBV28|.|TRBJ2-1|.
CASSLRGWVQNEQFF
TGTGCCAGCAGTTTAAGAGGGTGGGTACAGAATGAGCAGTTCTTC
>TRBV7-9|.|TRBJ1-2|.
CASSLGGGYGYTF
TGTGCCAGCAGCTTAGGGGGGGGCTATGGCTACACCTTC
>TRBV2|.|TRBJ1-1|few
CASSGRQNTEAFF
TGTGCCAGCAGTGGCAGGCAGAACACTGAAGCTTTCTTT
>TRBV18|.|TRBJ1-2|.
CASRESKNYGYTF
TGTGCCAGCCGGGAGAGTAAAAACTATGGCTACACCTTC
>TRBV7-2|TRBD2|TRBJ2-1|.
CASSTYGTSGYSEQFF
TGTGCCAGCAGCACTTACGGGACTAGCGGGTATAGTGAGCAGTTCTTC
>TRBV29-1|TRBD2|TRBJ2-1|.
CSVESLAGQTYNEQFF
TGCAGCGTTGAATCGCTAGCGGGCCAGACCTACAATGAGCAGTTCTTC
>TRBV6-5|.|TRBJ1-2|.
CASSHPGGVDGYTF
TGTGCCAGCAGTCATCCGGGGGGGGTGGATGGCTACACCTTC
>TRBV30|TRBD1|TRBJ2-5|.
CAWSNRGPETQYF
TGTGCCTGGAGTAACAGGGGGCCTGAGACCCAGTACTTC
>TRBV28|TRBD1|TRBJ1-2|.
CASRTTGQGVYGYTF
TGTGCCAGCAGGACTACGGGACAGGGAGTCTATGGCTACACCTTC
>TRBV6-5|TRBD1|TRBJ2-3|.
CASRGRQGRGTQYF
TGTGCCAGCAGAGGAAGACAGGGGCGGGGCACGCAGTATTTT
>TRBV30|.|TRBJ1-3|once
CAWRQIGNTIYF
TGTGCCTGGAGACAGATTGGAAACACCATATATTTT
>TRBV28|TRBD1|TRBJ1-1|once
CATRTGGLNTEAFF
TGTGCCACCCGGACAGGGGGTTTGAACACTGAAGCTTTCTTT
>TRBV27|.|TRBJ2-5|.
CASSLSNQEETQYF
TGTGCCAGCAGTTTATCCAACCAGGAAGAGACCCAGTACTTC
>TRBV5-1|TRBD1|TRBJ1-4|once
CASSYDRVRLFF
TGCGCCAGCAGCTACGACAGGGTACGGCTGTTTTTT
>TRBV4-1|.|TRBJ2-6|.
CASSQGRGRSGANVLTF
TGCGCCAGCAGCCAAGGGAGAGGGCGCTCTGGGGCCAACGTCCTGACTTTC
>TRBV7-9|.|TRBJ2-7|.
CASSYRGAWREQYF
TGTGCCAGCAGCTATCGGGGAGCCTGGCGCGAGCAGTACTTC
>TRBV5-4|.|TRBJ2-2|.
CASSPPGLTNTGELFF
TGTGCCAGCAGCCCGCCGGGACTCACGAACACCGGGGAGCTGTTTTTT
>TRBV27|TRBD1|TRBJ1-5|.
CASSQWTGGNQPQHF
TGTGCCAGCAGTCAGTGGACAGGGGGTAATCAGCCCCAGCATTTT
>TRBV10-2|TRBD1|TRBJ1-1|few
CATQEGQGRTSLF
TGCGCCACCCAGGAGGGACAGGGAAGAACTTCACTCTTT
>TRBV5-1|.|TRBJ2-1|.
CASSWGLPYNEQFF
TGCGCCAGCAGCTGGGGACTTCCCTACAATGAGCAGTTCTTC
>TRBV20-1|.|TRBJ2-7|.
CSAVAVEQYF
TGCAGTGCGGTAGCGGTTGAGCAGTACTTC
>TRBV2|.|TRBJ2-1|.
CASSIFAAYNEQFF
TGTGCCAGCTCAATATTTGCGGCCTACAATGAGCAGTTCTTC
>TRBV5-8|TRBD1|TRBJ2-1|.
CASSTGDSSYNEQFF
TGTGCCAGCAGCACAGGGGACAGCTCCTACAATGAGCAGTTCTTC
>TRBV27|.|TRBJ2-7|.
CASSEVQGLDEQYF
TGTGCCAGCAGCGAGGTCCAGGGGTTGGACGAGCAGTACTTC
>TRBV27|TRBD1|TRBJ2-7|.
CASSGTGKFYEQYF
TGTGCCAGCAGCGGGACAGGGAAATTTTACGAGCAGTACTTC
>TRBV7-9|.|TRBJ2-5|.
CASRGTRETQYF
TGTGCCAGTCGGGGAACTCGGGAGACCCAGTACTTC
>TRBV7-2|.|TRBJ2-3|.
CASSFGGDTDTQYF
TGTGCCAGCAGCTTCGGAGGGGACACAGATACGCAGTATTTT
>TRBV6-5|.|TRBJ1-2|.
CASSYSPKSGYTF
TGTGCCAGCAGTTACTCCCCAAAGAGCGGCTACACCTTC
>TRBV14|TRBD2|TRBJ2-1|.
CASSPLFPPLAANNEQFF
TGTGCCAGCAGCCCCCTTTTTCCCCCCCTAGCGGCAAACAATGAGCAGTTCTTC
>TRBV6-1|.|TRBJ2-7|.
CASSQTEYEQYF
TGTGCCAGCAGTCAGACTGAATACGAGCAGTACTTC
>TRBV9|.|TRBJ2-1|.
CASSVGVPPHNEQFF
TGTGCCAGCAGCGTAGGAGTCCCCCCCCACAATGAGCAGTTCTTC
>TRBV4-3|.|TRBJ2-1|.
CASSQEFRYNEQFF
TGCGCCAGCAGCCAAGAGTTCCGCTACAATGAGCAGTTCTTC
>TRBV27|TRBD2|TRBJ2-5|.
CASRKLAAKETQYF
TGTGCCAGCAGGAAACTAGCGGCGAAAGAGACCCAGTACTTC
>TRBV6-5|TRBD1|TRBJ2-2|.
CASSRGQGAAGELFF
TGTGCCAGCAGCCGGGGGCAGGGGGCGGCCGGGGAGCTGTTTTTT
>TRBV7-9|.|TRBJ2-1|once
CASSLRLQPYNEQFF
TGTGCCAGCAGCTTGCGTCTGCAACCCTACAATGAGCAGTTCTTC